The rows below give T cell receptor beta chains drawn from one sample of a study of cytomegalovirus exposure and HLA in healthy donors. Assay used: immunoSEQ multiplex PCR; TCRdb lists only in-frame clones, some missing. The sample includes about 140,000 clones, around 76% of them seen just once. Sequencing was performed on PBMCs. These receptors all come from a male donor in good health and CMV-seronegative. CDR3s include the opening cysteine and the closing phenylalanine or tryptophan. A D gene is named only where the DNA matches it firmly.

d_call v_call cdr3_aa
- TRBV13 CASSHSGGELFF
TRBD2 TRBV2 CASSDGSGAIPSTDTQYF
TRBD2 TRBV5-6 CASSLSSGGPADTQYF
- TRBV7-9 CASSLGGGVTGELFF
- TRBV27 CASSPTGGVSYEQYF
TRBD1 TRBV5-4 CASSPKGAGGTDTQYF
TRBD1 TRBV5-6 CASSLDRVGGYTF
- TRBV11-2 CASSRSYEQYF
- TRBV5-1 CASSSAGLTYEQYF
- TRBV5-1 CASSLHGDTEAFF
TRBD1 TRBV5-1 CASSLRGPVMNTEAFF
- TRBV19 CASNSGGSNEKLFF
- TRBV30 CAWSGLTGRMDTEAFF
- TRBV6-1 CASSEGTGSPYGYTF
TRBD1 TRBV6-5 CASRPSRTGNTEAFF
- TRBV12-5 CASGSRAGAPYEQYF
- TRBV6-6 CASSYLGTPSYEQYF
TRBD2 TRBV7-9 CASSLTSGRGNEQFF
- TRBV5-4 CASSPTGVWNTEAFF
- TRBV5-1 CPSSAGTDSTDTQYF